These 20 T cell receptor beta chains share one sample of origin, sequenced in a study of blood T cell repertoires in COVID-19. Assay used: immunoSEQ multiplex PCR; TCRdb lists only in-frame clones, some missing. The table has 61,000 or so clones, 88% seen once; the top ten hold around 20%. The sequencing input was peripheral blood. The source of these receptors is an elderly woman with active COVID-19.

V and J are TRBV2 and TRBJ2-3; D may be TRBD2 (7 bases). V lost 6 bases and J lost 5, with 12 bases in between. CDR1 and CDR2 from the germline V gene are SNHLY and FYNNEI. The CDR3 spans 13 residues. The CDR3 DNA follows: TGTGCCAGCAGGGGGGCGGGGGAAGATACGCAGTATTTT. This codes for CASRGAGEDTQYF.

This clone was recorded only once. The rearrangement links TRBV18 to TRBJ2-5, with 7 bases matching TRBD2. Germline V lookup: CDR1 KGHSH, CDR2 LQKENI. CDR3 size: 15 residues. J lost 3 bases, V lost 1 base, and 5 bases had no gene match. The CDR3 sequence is CASSPRRTSEETQYF. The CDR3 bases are TGTGCCAGCTCACCACGAAGGACTAGTGAAGAGACCCAGTACTTC.

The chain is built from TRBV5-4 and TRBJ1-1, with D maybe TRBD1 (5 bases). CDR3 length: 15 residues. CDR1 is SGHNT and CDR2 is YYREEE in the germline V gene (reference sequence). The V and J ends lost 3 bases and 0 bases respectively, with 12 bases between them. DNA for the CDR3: TGTGCCAGCAGCTCACCGACAGATATGAACACTGAAGCTTTCTTT. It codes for CASSSPTDMNTEAFF. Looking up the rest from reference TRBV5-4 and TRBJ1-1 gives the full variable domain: ETGVTQSPTHLIKTRGQQVTLRCSSQSGHNTVSWYQQALGQGPQFIFQYYREEENGRGNFPPRFSGLQFPNYSSELNVNALELDDSALYLCASSSPTDMNTEAFFGQGTRLTVV.

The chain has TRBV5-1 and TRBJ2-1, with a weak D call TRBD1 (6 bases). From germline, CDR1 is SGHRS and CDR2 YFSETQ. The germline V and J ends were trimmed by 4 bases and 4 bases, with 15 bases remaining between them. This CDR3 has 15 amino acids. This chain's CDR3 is CASSPINRVYNEQFF. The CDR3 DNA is TGCGCCAGCAGCCCAATCAACAGGGTTTACAATGAGCAGTTCTTC.

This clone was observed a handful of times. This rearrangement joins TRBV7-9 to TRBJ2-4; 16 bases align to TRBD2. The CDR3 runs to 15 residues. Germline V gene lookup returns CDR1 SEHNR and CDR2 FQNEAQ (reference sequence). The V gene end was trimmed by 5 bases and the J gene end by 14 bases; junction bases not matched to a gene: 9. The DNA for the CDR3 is TGTGCCAGCAGCACCGCGGGACTAGCGGGGGGGCGGAAGTACTTC. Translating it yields CASSTAGLAGGRKYF.

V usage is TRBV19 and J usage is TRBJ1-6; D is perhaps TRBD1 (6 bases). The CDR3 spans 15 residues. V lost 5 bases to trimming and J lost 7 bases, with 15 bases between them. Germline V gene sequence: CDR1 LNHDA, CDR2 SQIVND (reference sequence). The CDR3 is CASSPRVGGNSPLHF. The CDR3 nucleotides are TGTGCCAGTAGTCCCCGGGTAGGGGGAAATTCACCCCTCCACTTT.

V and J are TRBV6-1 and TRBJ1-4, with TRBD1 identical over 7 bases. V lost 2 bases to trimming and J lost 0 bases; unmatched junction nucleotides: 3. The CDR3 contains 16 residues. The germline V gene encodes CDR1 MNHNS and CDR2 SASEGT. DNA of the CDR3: TGTGCCAGCAGTGAACTCAGGGGGGCAACTAATGAAAAACTGTTTTTT. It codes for CASSELRGATNEKLFF.

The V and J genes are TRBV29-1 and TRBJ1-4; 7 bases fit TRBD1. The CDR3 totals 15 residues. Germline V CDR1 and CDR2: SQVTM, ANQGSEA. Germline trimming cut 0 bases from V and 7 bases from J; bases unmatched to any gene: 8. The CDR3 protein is CSVEDRNRGPEKLFF. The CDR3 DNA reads TGCAGCGTTGAAGATCGAAACAGGGGCCCTGAAAAACTGTTTTTT. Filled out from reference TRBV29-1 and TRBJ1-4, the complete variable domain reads SAVISQKPSRDICQRGTSLTIQCQVDSQVTMMFWYRQQPGQSLTLIATANQGSEATYESGFVIDKFPISRPNLTFSTLTVSNMSPEDSSIYLCSVEDRNRGPEKLFFGSGTQLSVL.

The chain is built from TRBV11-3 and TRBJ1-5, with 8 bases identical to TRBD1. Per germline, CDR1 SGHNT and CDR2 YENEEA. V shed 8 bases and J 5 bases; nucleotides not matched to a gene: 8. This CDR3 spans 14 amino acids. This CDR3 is CASVQGQGYQPQHF. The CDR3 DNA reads TGTGCCAGCGTTCAAGGACAGGGATATCAGCCCCAGCATTTT.

CDR3: CASSIQDYGYTF. The CDR3 nucleotides are TGTGCCAGCAGTATCCAGGACTATGGCTACACCTTC. The chain recombines TRBV7-9 with TRBJ1-2; D not certain. V lost 6 bases and J lost 3, with 8 bases in between. Looked up from germline, CDR1 is SEHNR and CDR2 is FQNEAQ (reference sequence). The CDR3 extends over 12 amino acids. Combining the CDR3 with reference TRBV7-9 and TRBJ1-2 gives the whole variable domain DTGVSQNPRHKITKRGQNVTFRCDPISEHNRLYWYRQTLGQGPEFLTYFQNEAQLEKSRLLSDRFSAERPKGSFSTLEIQRTEQGDSAMYLCASSIQDYGYTFGSGTRLTVV.

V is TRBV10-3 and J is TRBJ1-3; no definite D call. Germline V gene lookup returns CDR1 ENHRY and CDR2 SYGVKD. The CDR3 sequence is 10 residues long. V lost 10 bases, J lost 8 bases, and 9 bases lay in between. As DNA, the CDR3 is TGTGCCACCAGGCAGGACACCATATATTTT. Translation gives CATRQDTIYF.

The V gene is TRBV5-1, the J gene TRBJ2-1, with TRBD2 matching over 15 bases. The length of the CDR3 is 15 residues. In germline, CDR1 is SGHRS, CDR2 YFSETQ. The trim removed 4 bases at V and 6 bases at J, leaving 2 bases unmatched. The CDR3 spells CASSLGLAGGNEQFF. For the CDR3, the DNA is TGCGCCAGCAGCCTGGGACTAGCGGGGGGCAATGAGCAGTTCTTC.

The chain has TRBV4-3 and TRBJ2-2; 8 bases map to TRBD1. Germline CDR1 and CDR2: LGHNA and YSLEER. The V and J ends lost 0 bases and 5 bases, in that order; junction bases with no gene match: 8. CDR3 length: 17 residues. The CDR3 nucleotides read TGCGCCAGCAGCCAAGATGGTTGGACAGGGTGGACCGGGGAGCTGTTTTTT. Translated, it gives CASSQDGWTGWTGELFF.

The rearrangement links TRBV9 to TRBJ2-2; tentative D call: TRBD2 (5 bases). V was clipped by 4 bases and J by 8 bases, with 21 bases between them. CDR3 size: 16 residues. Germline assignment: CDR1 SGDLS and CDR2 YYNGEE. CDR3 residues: CASSPSRGAISGELFF. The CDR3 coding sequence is TGTGCCAGCAGCCCTAGCCGGGGTGCAATCTCTGGGGAGCTGTTTTTT.

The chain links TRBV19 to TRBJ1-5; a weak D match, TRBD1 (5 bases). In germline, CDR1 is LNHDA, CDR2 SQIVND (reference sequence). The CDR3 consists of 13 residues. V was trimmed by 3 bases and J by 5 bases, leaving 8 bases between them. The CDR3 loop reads CASSIRDYQPQHF. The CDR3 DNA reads TGTGCCAGTAGTATCCGGGACTATCAGCCCCAGCATTTT.

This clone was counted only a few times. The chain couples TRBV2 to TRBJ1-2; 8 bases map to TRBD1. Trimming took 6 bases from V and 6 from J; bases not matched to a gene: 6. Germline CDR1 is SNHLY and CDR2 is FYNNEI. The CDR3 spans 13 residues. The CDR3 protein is CASRAGGSDGYTF. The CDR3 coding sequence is TGTGCCAGCAGGGCAGGGGGCTCTGATGGCTACACCTTC.

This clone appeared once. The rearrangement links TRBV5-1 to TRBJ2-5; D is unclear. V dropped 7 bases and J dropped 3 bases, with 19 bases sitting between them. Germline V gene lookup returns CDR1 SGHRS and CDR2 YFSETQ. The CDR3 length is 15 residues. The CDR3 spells CASRPRPITEETQYF. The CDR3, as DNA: TGCGCCAGCCGACCCAGGCCAATTACCGAAGAGACCCAGTACTTC.

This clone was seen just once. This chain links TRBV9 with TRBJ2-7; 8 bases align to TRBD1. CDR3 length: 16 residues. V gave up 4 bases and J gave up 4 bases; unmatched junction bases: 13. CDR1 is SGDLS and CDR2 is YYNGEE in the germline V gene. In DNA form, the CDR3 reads TGTGCCAGCAGCCCAATCCCCGGACAGGGAAGATACGAGCAGTACTTC. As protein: CASSPIPGQGRYEQYF.

The DNA of the CDR3 is TGTGCCAGCAGCCAATTTCTGGGACTCCCCCTCCACTTT. Amino acid sequence: CASSQFLGLPLHF. The chain couples TRBV3-1 (or the pseudogene TRBV3-2) to TRBJ1-6; a possible D gene is TRBD1 (5 bases). The CDR3 contains 13 residues. The germline gives CDR1 LGHDT, CDR2 YNNKEL (reference sequence). The V gene lost 2 bases and the J gene lost 13 bases, with 12 bases spanning the gap.

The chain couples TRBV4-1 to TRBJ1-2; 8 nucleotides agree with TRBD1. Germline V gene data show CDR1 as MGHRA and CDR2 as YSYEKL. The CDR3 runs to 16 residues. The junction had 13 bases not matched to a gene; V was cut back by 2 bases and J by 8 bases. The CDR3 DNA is TGCGCCAGCAGCCAATTCGCAGGGGGCGCATTAGGGGGCTACACCTTC. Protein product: CASSQFAGGALGGYTF.